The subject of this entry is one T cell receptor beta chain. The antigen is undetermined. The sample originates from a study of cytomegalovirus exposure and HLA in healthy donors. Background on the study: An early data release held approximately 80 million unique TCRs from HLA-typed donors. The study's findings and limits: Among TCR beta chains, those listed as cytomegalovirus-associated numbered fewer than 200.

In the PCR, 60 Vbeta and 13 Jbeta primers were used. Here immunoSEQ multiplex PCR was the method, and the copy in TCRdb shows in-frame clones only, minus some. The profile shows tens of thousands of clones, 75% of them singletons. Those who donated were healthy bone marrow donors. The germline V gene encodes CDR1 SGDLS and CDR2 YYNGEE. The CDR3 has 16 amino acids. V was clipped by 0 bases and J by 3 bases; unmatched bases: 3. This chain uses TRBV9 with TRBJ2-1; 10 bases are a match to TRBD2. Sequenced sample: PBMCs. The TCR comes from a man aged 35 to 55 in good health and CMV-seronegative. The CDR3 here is CASSVEREGFYNEQFF. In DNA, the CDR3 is TGTGCCAGCAGCGTAGAGCGGGAGGGTTTCTACAATGAGCAGTTCTTC.